What follows are 21 T cell receptor beta chains derived from one specimen sequenced in a study of blood T cell repertoires in COVID-19. TCRdb's copy holds only in-frame clones and misses some; the assay was immunoSEQ multiplex PCR. Of approximately 120,000 clones listed, about 85% were seen once; the top ten hold 6.6%. The sequenced sample consisted of peripheral blood. Receptors were obtained from a man older than 75 with active or convalescent COVID-19.

The chain has TRBV5-1 and TRBJ2-1, with TRBD1 identical over 8 bases. The V and J ends lost 5 bases and 1 base, in that order; junction bases with no gene match: 8. Germline lookup yields CDR1 SGHRS and CDR2 YFSETQ. This CDR3 comprises 16 residues. The CDR3 nucleotides read TGCGCCAGCAGGGAACCCGGACAGGGTTCCTACAATGAGCAGTTCTTC. Its protein product is CASREPGQGSYNEQFF.

The chain combines TRBV7-9 with TRBJ2-7, with D hard to call. The CDR3 is made up of 14 amino acids. V shed 0 bases and J shed 2 bases, with 8 bases lying between them. Germline V gene data show CDR1 as SEHNR and CDR2 as FQNEAQ (reference sequence). CDR3: CASSLAANAYEQYF. DNA of the CDR3: TGTGCCAGCAGCTTAGCGGCAAACGCCTACGAGCAGTACTTC.

This chain uses TRBV11-2 with TRBJ2-5, with 11 bases identical to TRBD1. The germline gives CDR1 SGHAT, CDR2 FQNNGV. The CDR3 has 15 amino acids. Germline trimming cut 5 bases from V and 4 bases from J; bases unmatched to any gene: 6. The CDR3 loop reads CASSRGQGALETQYF. The CDR3 DNA follows: TGTGCCAGCAGCCGAGGACAGGGGGCGCTAGAGACCCAGTACTTC.

This clone was picked up one time. The gene calls are TRBV5-1 and TRBJ2-5; a possible D gene is TRBD2 (6 bases). Germline loops: CDR1 SGHRS, CDR2 YFSETQ. The V and J ends lost 4 bases and 2 bases respectively, with 15 bases between them. This CDR3 is 15 amino acids long. This CDR3 reads CASSTSGLPQETQYF. For the CDR3, the DNA is TGCGCCAGCAGCACCTCGGGACTCCCGCAAGAGACCCAGTACTTC.

This clone was picked up one time. J is TRBJ2-1 and V is TRBV2; 9 bases are shared with TRBD1. Germline V CDR1 and CDR2: SNHLY, FYNNEI. CDR3 length: 15 residues. J gave up 5 bases and V 0 bases, and 2 bases lay outside the gene matches. The CDR3 DNA follows: TGTGCCAGCAGTGAAGCGGGACAGGGAAACAATGAGCAGTTCTTC. This gives the protein CASSEAGQGNNEQFF.

This sequence joins TRBV3-1 (or the pseudogene TRBV3-2) and TRBJ2-1; a weak D match, TRBD1 (5 bases). V lost 9 bases and J lost 1, with 16 bases in between. This CDR3 has 15 residues. The V gene's germline CDR1 is LGHDT and CDR2 YNNKEL (reference sequence). The CDR3 nucleotides are TGTGCCAGGGGGCCGTGCCCGTGTTCCTACAATGAGCAGTTCTTC. Protein: CARGPCPCSYNEQFF.

The V gene is TRBV15, the J gene TRBJ2-2; 10 bases map to TRBD1. CDR3 length: 13 residues. Germline CDR1 and CDR2: LNHNV and YYDKDF (reference sequence). V lost 8 bases and J lost 7; bases outside the gene matches: 4. CDR3 region: CATGTGVSGELFF. DNA for the CDR3: TGTGCCACCGGGACAGGGGTTAGCGGGGAGCTGTTTTTT.

The J gene is TRBJ1-6, the V gene TRBV18; 7 nucleotides agree with TRBD1. The J segment lost 10 bases and the V segment lost 3 bases, leaving 9 bases of the junction unmatched. Per germline, CDR1 KGHSH and CDR2 LQKENI. The CDR3 loop spans 15 amino acids. The CDR3 DNA reads as TGTGCCAGCTCACCTACAGGGGACGTATGGTCACCCCTCCACTTT. This translates into CASSPTGDVWSPLHF. Full variable domain (outside the CDR3, taken from reference TRBV18 and TRBJ1-6): NAGVMQNPRHLVRRRGQEARLRCSPMKGHSHVYWYRQLPEEGLKFMVYLQKENIIDESGMPKERFSAEFPKEGPSILRIQQVVRGDSAAYFCASSPTGDVWSPLHFGNGTRLTVT.

This clone was seen just once. The V and J genes are TRBV24-1 and TRBJ1-2; 12 bases map to TRBD1. The germline CDR1 and CDR2 sequences are KGHDR and SFDVKD. This CDR3 is 15 amino acids long. V lost 3 bases, J lost 4 bases, and 2 bases stayed unmatched. In DNA form, the CDR3 reads TGTGCCACCAGTGATCCGGGACAGGGGGCCTATGGCTACACCTTC. It yields the protein CATSDPGQGAYGYTF.

V usage is TRBV4-2 and J usage is TRBJ2-1, with D perhaps matching TRBD2 (5 bases). The ends were cut back, 3 bases at V and 5 bases at J, with 11 bases in the middle. The germline CDR1 and CDR2 sequences are LGHNA and YNFKEQ. This CDR3 is built from 14 residues. The CDR3 DNA sequence: TGTGCCAGCAGCCACTCCGGACTGGACAATGAGCAGTTCTTC. Its protein product is CASSHSGLDNEQFF.

This chain connects TRBV18 to TRBJ2-3, with TRBD1 as a possible D gene (6 bases). The V gene lost 5 bases and the J gene lost 0 bases, with 12 bases spanning the gap. This CDR3 contains 15 residues. CDR1 KGHSH and CDR2 LQKENI come from the germline V gene. The CDR3 nucleotides read TGTGCCAGCTCAATAGGACAGCCTAGCACAGATACGCAGTATTTT. This sequence encodes CASSIGQPSTDTQYF.

V and J are TRBV19 and TRBJ1-1; 8 nucleotides match TRBD1. The germline V gene encodes CDR1 LNHDA and CDR2 SQIVND (reference sequence). This CDR3 has 14 residues. J gave up 3 bases and V 5 bases, and 5 bases lay outside the gene matches. CDR3 coding DNA: TGTGCCAGTAGTCTGACAGGGGAATACACTGAAGCTTTCTTT. Its translation is CASSLTGEYTEAFF.

This chain uses TRBV2 with TRBJ1-1; the D is unclear. The ends were cut back, 7 bases at V and 7 bases at J, with 19 bases in the middle. The V gene's germline CDR1 is SNHLY and CDR2 FYNNEI. This CDR3 comprises 14 residues. This CDR3 reads CASKSDQVSGEAFF. CDR3 coding DNA: TGTGCCAGCAAGAGTGATCAGGTCAGTGGTGAAGCTTTCTTT.

The chain combines TRBV7-3 with TRBJ2-2; 9 bases are shared with TRBD2. Trimming cost V 3 bases and J 8 bases; bases outside gene matches: 16. CDR3 length equals 18 residues. CDR1 SGHTA and CDR2 FQGTGA come from the germline V gene. CDR3 DNA: TGTGCCAGCAGCTTCCACCCCGCGGGAGGGTTACTGCCTGGGGAGCTGTTTTTT. Residues: CASSFHPAGGLLPGELFF.

The chain is built from TRBV29-1 and TRBJ2-3; 8 bases map to TRBD1. Trimming at V came to 7 bases and at J to 1 base, leaving 1 base not matched to a gene. This CDR3 comprises 12 residues. Per germline, CDR1 SQVTM and CDR2 ANQGSEA. CDR3 nucleotide sequence: TGCAGCGCGGACAGGGGCACAGATACGCAGTATTTT. Translated, it gives CSADRGTDTQYF.

This chain connects TRBV5-4 to TRBJ1-3; D may be TRBD1 (6 bases). Germline CDR1 SGHNT, CDR2 YYREEE (reference sequence). Trimming stripped 4 bases from V and 3 bases from J, with 14 bases between. The CDR3 has 15 amino acids. The CDR3: CASSRKQGIGNTIYF. The CDR3 coding sequence is TGTGCCAGCAGCCGAAAACAGGGTATTGGAAACACCATATATTTT.

The chain carries TRBV5-1 and TRBJ1-4; 11 bases are shared with TRBD1. The CDR3 runs 14 residues. V gave up 3 bases and J gave up 8 bases; unmatched junction bases: 3. CDR1 and CDR2 (germline): SGHRS, YFSETQ. CDR3 residues: CASSSGTGGEKLFF. As DNA, the CDR3 is TGCGCCAGCAGCTCCGGGACAGGGGGAGAAAAACTGTTTTTT.

The chain employs TRBV4-1 and TRBJ1-2, with TRBD1 identical over 9 bases. The CDR3 runs 15 residues. Losses at the gene ends were 6 bases for V and 3 bases for J; bases not matched to a gene: 8. CDR1 and CDR2 (germline): MGHRA, YSYEKL. The CDR3 DNA follows: TGCGCCAGCAGGCCTCCGGGACAGGGATACTATGGCTACACCTTC. Encoded protein: CASRPPGQGYYGYTF.

The chain carries TRBV5-5 and TRBJ2-5; 7 bases agree with TRBD1. In germline, CDR1 is SGHKS, CDR2 YYEKEE (reference sequence). The length of the CDR3 is 15 residues. J lost 2 bases, V lost 2 bases, and 6 bases had no gene match. CDR3: CASSLWSGQQETQYF. In DNA, the CDR3 is TGTGCCAGCAGCTTATGGTCGGGACAGCAAGAGACCCAGTACTTC.

The chain is built from TRBV19 and TRBJ1-3, with D possibly TRBD1 on 5 matching bases. The CDR3 is made up of 13 amino acids. With 11 bases removed from V and 3 bases from J, the gap between germline ends came to 14 bases. Per germline, CDR1 LNHDA and CDR2 SQIVND (reference sequence). DNA of the CDR3: TGTGCCGCTCAGGGAGGGTATGGAAACACCATATATTTT. Its protein product is CAAQGGYGNTIYF. Complete variable domain (other parts from reference TRBV19 and TRBJ1-3): DGGITQSPKYLFRKEGQNVTLSCEQNLNHDAMYWYRQDPGQGLRLIYYSQIVNDFQKGDIAEGYSVSREKKESFPLTVTSAQKNPTAFYLCAAQGGYGNTIYFGEGSWLTVV.

The rearrangement links TRBV18 to TRBJ1-3, with D tentatively TRBD1 (5 bases). Germline CDR1 and CDR2: KGHSH and LQKENI. V lost 0 bases, J lost 9 bases, and 15 bases lay in between. There are 15 residues in the CDR3. The CDR3 DNA reads TGTGCCAGCTCACCACCGGTCGGGGGTTACGGCACCATATATTTT. This sequence encodes CASSPPVGGYGTIYF.